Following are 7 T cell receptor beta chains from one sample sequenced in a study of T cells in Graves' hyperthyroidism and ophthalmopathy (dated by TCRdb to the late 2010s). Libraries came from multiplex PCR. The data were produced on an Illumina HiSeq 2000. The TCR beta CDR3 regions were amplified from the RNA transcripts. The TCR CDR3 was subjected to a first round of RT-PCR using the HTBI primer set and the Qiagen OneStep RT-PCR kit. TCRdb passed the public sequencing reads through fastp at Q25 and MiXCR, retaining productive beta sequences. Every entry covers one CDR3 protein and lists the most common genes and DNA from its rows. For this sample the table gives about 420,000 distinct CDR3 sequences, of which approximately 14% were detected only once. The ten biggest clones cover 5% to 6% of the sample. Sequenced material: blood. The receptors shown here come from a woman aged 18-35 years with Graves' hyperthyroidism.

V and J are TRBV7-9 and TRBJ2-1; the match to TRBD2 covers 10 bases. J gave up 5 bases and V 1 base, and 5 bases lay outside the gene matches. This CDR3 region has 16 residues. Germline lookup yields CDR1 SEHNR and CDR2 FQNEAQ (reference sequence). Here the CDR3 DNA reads TGTGCCAGCAGCTTAGTGGGGACTAGCGACGACAATGAGCAGTTCTTC. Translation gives CASSLVGTSDDNEQFF.

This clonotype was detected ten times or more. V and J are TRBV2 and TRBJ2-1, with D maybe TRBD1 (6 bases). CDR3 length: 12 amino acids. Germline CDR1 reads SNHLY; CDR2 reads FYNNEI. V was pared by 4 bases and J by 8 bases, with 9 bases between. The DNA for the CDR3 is TGTGCCAGCAGTGGGGGGCAGGATGAGCAGTTCTTC. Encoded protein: CASSGGQDEQFF.

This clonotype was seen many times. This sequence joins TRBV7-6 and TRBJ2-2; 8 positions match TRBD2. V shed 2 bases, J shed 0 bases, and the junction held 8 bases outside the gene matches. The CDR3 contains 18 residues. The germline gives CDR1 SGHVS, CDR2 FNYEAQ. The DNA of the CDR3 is TGTGCCAGCAGCTTAAATTCCGGGAGGGCGCCGAACACCGGGGAGCTGTTTTTT. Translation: CASSLNSGRAPNTGELFF.

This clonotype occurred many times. CDR3 in amino acids: CASSYSQPQHF. DNA for the CDR3: TGTGCCAGCAGTTACAGTCAGCCCCAGCATTTT. This rearrangement joins TRBV6-6 to TRBJ1-5; no clear D. The germline V gene has CDR1 MNHNY and CDR2 SVGAGI (reference sequence). V lost 2 bases and J lost 6, with 2 bases in between. The CDR3 loop spans 11 amino acids.

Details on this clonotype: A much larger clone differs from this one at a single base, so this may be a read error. CDR3 DNA sequence: TGTGCCATCAGTGAGTCACCGGGGGGTAGAGGTCAGCCCCAGCATTTT. Translated: CAISESPGGRGQPQHF. V and J are TRBV10-3 and TRBJ1-5; possible D gene TRBD1, 5 bases. The CDR3 spans 16 residues. The germline V gene has CDR1 ENHRY and CDR2 SYGVKD. The V end lost 0 bases, the J end lost 6 bases, and 15 bases lay between the germline ends.

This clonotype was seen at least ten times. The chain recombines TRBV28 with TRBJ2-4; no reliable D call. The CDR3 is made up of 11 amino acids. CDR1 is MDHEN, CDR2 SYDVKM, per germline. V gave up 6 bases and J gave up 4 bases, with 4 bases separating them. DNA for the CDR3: TGTGCCAGCAGCCGAAAAAACATTCAGTACTTC. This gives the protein CASSRKNIQYF.

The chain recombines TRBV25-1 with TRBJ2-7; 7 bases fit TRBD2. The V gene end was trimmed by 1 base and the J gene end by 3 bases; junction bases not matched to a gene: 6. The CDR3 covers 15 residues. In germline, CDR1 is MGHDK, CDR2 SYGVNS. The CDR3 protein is CASSELGGRSYEQYF. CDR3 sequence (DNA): TGTGCCAGCAGTGAATTAGGCGGGAGAAGCTACGAGCAGTACTTC.